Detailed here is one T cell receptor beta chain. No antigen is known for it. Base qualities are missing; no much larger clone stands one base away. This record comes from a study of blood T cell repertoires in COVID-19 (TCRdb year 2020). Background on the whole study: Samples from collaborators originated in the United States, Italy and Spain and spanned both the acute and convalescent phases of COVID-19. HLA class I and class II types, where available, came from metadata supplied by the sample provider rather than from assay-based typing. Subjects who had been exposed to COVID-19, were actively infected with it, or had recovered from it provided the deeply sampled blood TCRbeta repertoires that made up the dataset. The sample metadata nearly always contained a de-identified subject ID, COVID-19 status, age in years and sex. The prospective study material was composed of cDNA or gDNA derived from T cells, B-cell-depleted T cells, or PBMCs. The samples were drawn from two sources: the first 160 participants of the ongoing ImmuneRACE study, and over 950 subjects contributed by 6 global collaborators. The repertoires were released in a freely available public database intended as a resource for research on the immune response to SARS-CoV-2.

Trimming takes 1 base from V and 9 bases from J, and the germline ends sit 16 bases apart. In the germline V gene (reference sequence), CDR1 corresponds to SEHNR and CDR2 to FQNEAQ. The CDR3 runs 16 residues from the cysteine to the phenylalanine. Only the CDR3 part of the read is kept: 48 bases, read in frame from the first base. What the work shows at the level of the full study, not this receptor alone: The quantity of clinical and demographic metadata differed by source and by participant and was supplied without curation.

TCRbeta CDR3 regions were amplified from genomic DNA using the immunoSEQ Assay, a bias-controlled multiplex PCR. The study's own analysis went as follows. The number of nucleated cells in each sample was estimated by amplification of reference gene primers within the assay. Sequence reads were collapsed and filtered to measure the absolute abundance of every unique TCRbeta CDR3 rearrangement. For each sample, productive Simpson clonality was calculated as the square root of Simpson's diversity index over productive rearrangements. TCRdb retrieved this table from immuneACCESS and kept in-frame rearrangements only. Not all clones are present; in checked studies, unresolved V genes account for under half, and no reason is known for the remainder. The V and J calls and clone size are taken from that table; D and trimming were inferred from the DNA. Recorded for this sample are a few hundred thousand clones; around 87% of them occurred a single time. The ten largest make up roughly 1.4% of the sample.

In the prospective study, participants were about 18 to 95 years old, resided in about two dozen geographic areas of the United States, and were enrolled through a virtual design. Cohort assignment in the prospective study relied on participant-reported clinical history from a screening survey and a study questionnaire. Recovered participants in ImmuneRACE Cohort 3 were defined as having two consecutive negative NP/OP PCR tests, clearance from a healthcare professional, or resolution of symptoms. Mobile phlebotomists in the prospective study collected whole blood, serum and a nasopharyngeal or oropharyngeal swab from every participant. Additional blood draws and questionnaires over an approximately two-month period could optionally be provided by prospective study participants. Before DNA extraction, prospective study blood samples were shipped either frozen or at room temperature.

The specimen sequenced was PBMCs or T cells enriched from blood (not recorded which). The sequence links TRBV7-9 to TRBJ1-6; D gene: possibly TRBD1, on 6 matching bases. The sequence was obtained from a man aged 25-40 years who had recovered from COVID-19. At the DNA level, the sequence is TGTGCCAGCAGCTTAGAGCGAGGGGGGGGAGGTTCACCCCTCCACTTT. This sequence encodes CASSLERGGGGSPLHF.